This entry lists 22 T cell receptor beta chains sequenced from one sample in a study of blood T cell repertoires in COVID-19. Using immunoSEQ multiplex PCR, the repertoire was profiled, and TCRdb retains in-frame clones only, with some absent. The sample lists some 66,000 clones, approximately 80% occurring once. Sequences were obtained from peripheral blood. These receptors came from a man in his 60s with acute or convalescent COVID-19.

This clone appeared a few times. The V gene is TRBV4-2, the J gene TRBJ2-3; D is possibly TRBD2 (7 bases). Trimming removed 1 base from V and 5 bases from J, with 19 bases in between. The CDR3 consists of 17 residues. The V gene's germline CDR1 is LGHNA and CDR2 YNFKEQ. The CDR3 region has the DNA TGTGCCAGCAGCCAAGTCTGGGGGGGGGCCGATGAAGATACGCAGTATTTT. It specifies CASSQVWGGADEDTQYF.

This rearrangement joins TRBV29-1 to TRBJ1-2, with 7 bases fitting TRBD1. J lost 4 bases, V lost 1 base, and 3 bases had no gene match. CDR1 SQVTM and CDR2 ANQGSEA come from the germline V gene. The CDR3 extends over 13 amino acids. CDR3 coding DNA: TGCAGCGTTGAAGTTGGGGACAGCTATGGCTACACCTTC. It is translated as CSVEVGDSYGYTF.

Written as DNA, the CDR3 is TGTGCCAGCAAGAAGGACAGGCCTAACTATGGCTACACCTTC. Its translation is CASKKDRPNYGYTF. The chain uses TRBV6-5 and TRBJ1-2; 7 nucleotides align to TRBD1. Germline V CDR1 and CDR2: MNHEY, SVGAGI. CDR3 length equals 14 residues. V lost 7 bases to trimming and J lost 0 bases; unmatched junction nucleotides: 5.

V usage is TRBV5-4 and J usage is TRBJ2-5; D possibly corresponds to TRBD2 (6 bases). CDR3 size: 15 residues. The V gene lost 4 bases and the J gene lost 3 bases, with 16 bases spanning the gap. Germline lookup yields CDR1 SGHNT and CDR2 YYREEE (reference sequence). The CDR3 here is CASSRGTNQEETQYF. The CDR3 nucleotides are TGTGCCAGCAGCCGGGGGACGAACCAAGAAGAGACCCAGTACTTC.

This clone was counted once. This chain links TRBV11-3 with TRBJ2-5; tentative D call: TRBD1 (6 bases). CDR3 length equals 15 residues. V shed 4 bases and J shed 5 bases, with 17 bases lying between them. Per the germline V gene, CDR1 is SGHNT and CDR2 is YENEEA. In DNA form, the CDR3 reads TGTGCCAGCAGCTATGTACAGGGCCCCGGGGAGACCCAGTACTTC. Encoded protein: CASSYVQGPGETQYF.

CDR3 nucleotides: TGTGCCAGCAGTAATTCGGCCTCAGGGCGGGAGACCCAGTACTTC. Its translation: CASSNSASGRETQYF. The gene calls are TRBV25-1 and TRBJ2-5, with D possibly TRBD1 on 5 matching bases. From germline, CDR1 is MGHDK and CDR2 SYGVNS. Between the trimmed V and J ends, which lost 5 bases and 5 bases, there was a span of 18 bases. This CDR3 spans 15 amino acids.

The rearrangement links TRBV7-2 to TRBJ1-6; D is unresolved. With 0 bases removed from V and 7 bases from J, the gap between germline ends came to 4 bases. The CDR3 totals 13 residues. In germline, CDR1 is SGHTA, CDR2 FQGNSA. The CDR3 nucleotides read TGTGCCAGCAGCTTAGCTTTAAATTCACCCCTCCACTTT. Protein product: CASSLALNSPLHF.

This clone was seen many times. The J gene is TRBJ1-3, the V gene TRBV14; 7 bases fit TRBD1. From germline, CDR1 is SGHDN and CDR2 FVKESK. CDR3 size: 15 residues. The J segment lost 4 bases and the V segment lost 1 base, leaving 4 bases of the junction unmatched. The CDR3 sequence: CASSQGRGRGNTIYF. The CDR3 nucleotides are TGTGCCAGCAGCCAAGGCAGGGGGAGAGGAAACACCATATATTTT.

The rearrangement links TRBV16 to TRBJ2-7, with D perhaps matching TRBD2 (5 bases). Looked up from germline, CDR1 is KGHSY and CDR2 is FQNENV. The CDR3 has 13 residues. The V end lost 1 base, the J end lost 3 bases, and 7 bases lay between the germline ends. CDR3 sequence reads: CASSQLGVYEQYV. In DNA form, the CDR3 reads TGTGCCAGCAGCCAATTGGGAGTCTACGAGCAGTACGTC.

The chain recombines TRBV7-9 with TRBJ2-5, with a weak D call TRBD1 (5 bases). The CDR3 has 14 amino acids. CDR1 SEHNR and CDR2 FQNEAQ come from the germline V gene (reference sequence). V lost 2 bases and J lost 4, with 11 bases in between. In nucleotides, the CDR3 is TGTGCCAGCAGCTTAATGCAGGGCGGAGAGACCCAGTACTTC. It yields the protein CASSLMQGGETQYF.

V usage is TRBV9 and J usage is TRBJ2-3; TRBD1 aligns across 9 bases. CDR1 and CDR2 from the germline V gene are SGDLS and YYNGEE. This CDR3 spans 15 amino acids. After removal of 0 bases from V and 3 bases from J, the junction contained 2 bases not matched to a gene. The CDR3 DNA sequence: TGTGCCAGCAGCGTAGAGGGGACAGGGACAGATACGCAGTATTTT. Its translation is CASSVEGTGTDTQYF. Complete variable domain (other parts from reference TRBV9 and TRBJ2-3): DSGVTQTPKHLITATGQRVTLRCSPRSGDLSVYWYQQSLDQGLQFLIQYYNGEERAKGNILERFSAQQFPDLHSELNLSSLELGDSALYFCASSVEGTGTDTQYFGPGTRLTVL.

CDR3 in DNA: TGTGCCAGCAGCTTGTTTAATGTCGGTGGAGATACGCAGTATTTT. It translates to CASSLFNVGGDTQYF. The chain recombines TRBV5-4 with TRBJ2-3, with D hard to call. The germline gives CDR1 SGHNT, CDR2 YYREEE (reference sequence). The CDR3 spans 15 residues. Between the trimmed V and J ends, which lost 1 base and 5 bases, there was a span of 14 bases.

The chain has TRBV3-1 (or the pseudogene TRBV3-2) and TRBJ2-7, with D unresolved. Trimming removed 0 bases from V and 0 bases from J, with 6 bases in between. CDR3 size: 14 residues. Germline CDR1 LGHDT, CDR2 YNNKEL (reference sequence). The CDR3: CASSQDPSSYEQYF. CDR3 nucleotides: TGTGCCAGCAGCCAAGATCCATCCTCCTACGAGCAGTACTTC.

The sample holds a few counts of this clone. V usage is TRBV5-6 and J usage is TRBJ1-4; the D gene is possibly TRBD1 (5 bases). CDR1 is SGHDT, CDR2 YYEEEE, per germline. CDR3 length: 16 residues. Trimming removed 0 bases from V and 2 bases from J, with 11 bases in between. The CDR3 nucleotides are TGTGCCAGCAGCTTGGGACAGAAAAGCACTAATGAAAAACTGTTTTTT. Translating gives CASSLGQKSTNEKLFF.

This clone has just one count. This chain connects TRBV7-2 to TRBJ1-1; D gene uncertain. Germline loops: CDR1 SGHTA, CDR2 FQGNSA. V lost 1 base, J lost 4 bases, and 7 bases lay in between. The CDR3 has 13 amino acids. The CDR3: CASSLDRSTEAFF. The CDR3 nucleotides are TGTGCCAGCAGCTTAGACCGGTCCACTGAAGCTTTCTTT.

This clone was recorded once. The chain combines TRBV5-8 with TRBJ2-3, with D possibly matching TRBD2 (5 bases). Trimming cost V 8 bases and J 3 bases, with 10 bases left between them. The CDR3 sequence is 12 residues long. Germline CDR1 reads SGHTS; CDR2 reads YDEGEE. Written as DNA, the CDR3 is TGTGCCAGGAGAGGGAATACAGATACGCAGTATTTT. Translating gives CARRGNTDTQYF.

The chain carries TRBV6-2 or TRBV6-3 and TRBJ1-5; 10 nucleotides agree with TRBD1. The CDR3 covers 17 residues. CDR1 and CDR2 from the germline V gene are MNHEY and SVGEGT. J lost 4 bases, V lost 2 bases, and 8 bases had no gene match. The CDR3 DNA is TGTGCCAGCAGTTACCCAGGACAGGGGGTACCTAATCAGCCCCAGCATTTT. Encoded protein: CASSYPGQGVPNQPQHF.

The V and J genes are TRBV7-8 and TRBJ2-1, with 7 bases that match TRBD2. The junction had 10 bases not matched to a gene; V was cut back by 2 bases and J by 0 bases. The germline gives CDR1 SGHVS, CDR2 FQNEAQ. The CDR3 is 18 amino acids. This CDR3 is CASSLPRPGGSSYNEQFF. The DNA for the CDR3 is TGTGCCAGCAGCTTACCCCGACCCGGCGGGAGCTCCTACAATGAGCAGTTCTTC.

The rearrangement uses TRBV5-1 and TRBJ2-3; D might be TRBD2 (6 bases). Germline V gene data show CDR1 as SGHRS and CDR2 as YFSETQ. This CDR3 has 17 amino acids. Between the trimmed V and J ends, which lost 0 bases and 4 bases, there was a span of 18 bases. CDR3 region: CASSLAGRTRGADTQYF. In DNA form, the CDR3 reads TGCGCCAGCAGCTTGGCGGGGAGGACGAGAGGGGCAGATACGCAGTATTTT.

The chain carries TRBV4-1 and TRBJ2-7; TRBD2 might be the D (6 bases). The CDR3 loop spans 15 amino acids. V was shortened by 4 bases and J by 9 bases, with 22 bases between the two germline ends. CDR1 and CDR2 (germline): MGHRA, YSYEKL. The CDR3 region has the DNA TGCGCCAGCAGCCTTCCCTCCGGGACTCCTTTGGGGCAGTACTTC. Translation: CASSLPSGTPLGQYF.

The J gene is TRBJ2-7, the V gene TRBV3-1 (or the pseudogene TRBV3-2); no definite D call. Germline values: CDR1 LGHDT, CDR2 YNNKEL (reference sequence). CDR3 length: 10 amino acids. Trimming removed 8 bases from V and 3 bases from J, with 5 bases in between. This CDR3 is CASGNYEQYF. The CDR3 bases are TGTGCCAGCGGCAACTACGAGCAGTACTTC.

The V call is TRBV6-5, the J call TRBJ2-1; 7 nucleotides line up with TRBD1. Germline assignment: CDR1 MNHEY and CDR2 SVGAGI. This CDR3 has 15 amino acids. Trimming removed 4 bases from V and 4 bases from J; junction bases left unmatched: 7. This chain's CDR3 is CASSWDRETYNEQFF. Here the CDR3 DNA reads TGTGCCAGCAGTTGGGACAGAGAAACTTACAATGAGCAGTTCTTC.